A selection of T cell receptor beta chains follows, all from one sample in a study of blood T cell repertoires in COVID-19. Here immunoSEQ multiplex PCR was the method, and the copy in TCRdb shows in-frame clones only, minus some. The table shows about 90,000 clones, with approximately 80% occurring only once. The sample was peripheral blood. The source is a woman of 80 years or more with active or convalescent COVID-19. Each CDR3 is given with its conserved first and last residue. Each record gives: J gene, D gene, V gene, clone size, CDR3 DNA, CDR3 protein. A D gene is named only where the DNA matches it firmly. Clone size is shown for a subset of rows, as once, few, many or a class of expanded clone.

j_call: TRBJ2-2
d_call: NA
v_call: TRBV4-2
clone_size: NA
cdr3_nt: TGTGCCAGCAGCCAAGTGACAGACGCCGGGGAGCTGTTTTTT
cdr3_aa: CASSQVTDAGELFF

j_call: TRBJ2-3
d_call: NA
v_call: TRBV7-6
clone_size: NA
cdr3_nt: TGTGCCAGCAGCCCGATGGACTCAGGGGTCGATACGCAGTATTTT
cdr3_aa: CASSPMDSGVDTQYF

j_call: TRBJ2-7
d_call: NA
v_call: TRBV7-9
clone_size: NA
cdr3_nt: TGTGCCAGCAGCCGAGGGACCGGGACAACCTACGGCTACGAGCAGTACTTC
cdr3_aa: CASSRGTGTTYGYEQYF

j_call: TRBJ2-7
d_call: TRBD1
v_call: TRBV5-1
clone_size: NA
cdr3_nt: TGCGCCAGCAGCTGGGGGAACAGGGGCTCCTACGAGCAGTACTTC
cdr3_aa: CASSWGNRGSYEQYF

j_call: TRBJ1-1
d_call: NA
v_call: TRBV10-3
clone_size: NA
cdr3_nt: TGTGCCATCAGTGGACAGGTGGTGGGCACTGAAGCTTTCTTT
cdr3_aa: CAISGQVVGTEAFF

j_call: TRBJ2-3
d_call: NA
v_call: TRBV2
clone_size: NA
cdr3_nt: TGTGCCAGCAGTGTAGCGGCCCGCCCAGATACGCAGTATTTT
cdr3_aa: CASSVAARPDTQYF

j_call: TRBJ2-2
d_call: TRBD1
v_call: TRBV5-1
clone_size: NA
cdr3_nt: TGCGCCAGCAAAACCGGGACAGAGAACACCGGGGAGCTGTTTTTT
cdr3_aa: CASKTGTENTGELFF

j_call: TRBJ2-5
d_call: TRBD2
v_call: TRBV3-1/TRBV3-2
clone_size: NA
cdr3_nt: TGTGCCAGCAGCTTCCTAGCGGGGGAAGAGACCCAGTACTTC
cdr3_aa: CASSFLAGEETQYF

j_call: TRBJ2-3
d_call: NA
v_call: TRBV28
clone_size: NA
cdr3_nt: TGTGCCAGCAGCTCCCAGACAGGCCCAGATACGCAGTATTTT
cdr3_aa: CASSSQTGPDTQYF

j_call: TRBJ1-3
d_call: NA
v_call: TRBV29-1
clone_size: NA
cdr3_nt: TGCAGCGCGGAGCGGGGTGGGGGCACCATATATTTT
cdr3_aa: CSAERGGGTIYF

j_call: TRBJ2-4
d_call: TRBD1
v_call: TRBV3-1/TRBV3-2
clone_size: NA
cdr3_nt: TGTGCCAGCAGCCAAGAATCCCAGGGGGCGAACATTCAGTACTTC
cdr3_aa: CASSQESQGANIQYF

j_call: TRBJ2-7
d_call: TRBD1
v_call: TRBV11-2
clone_size: NA
cdr3_nt: TGTGCCAGCAGCTTAAGCCCGGGACAGGCCTACGAGCAGTACTTC
cdr3_aa: CASSLSPGQAYEQYF

j_call: TRBJ2-6
d_call: NA
v_call: TRBV10-3
clone_size: NA
cdr3_nt: TGTGCCATCAGATTAGGGGAATCTGGGGCCAACGTCCTGACTTTC
cdr3_aa: CAIRLGESGANVLTF

j_call: TRBJ1-4
d_call: TRBD1
v_call: TRBV7-3
clone_size: NA
cdr3_nt: TGTGCCAGCAGCGAAACAGGGGGCCTACCTAATGAAAAACTGTTTTTT
cdr3_aa: CASSETGGLPNEKLFF

j_call: TRBJ2-3
d_call: NA
v_call: TRBV20-1
clone_size: NA
cdr3_nt: TGCAGTGCTACCCACACAGATACGCAGTATTTT
cdr3_aa: CSATHTDTQYF

j_call: TRBJ2-2
d_call: NA
v_call: TRBV5-8
clone_size: NA
cdr3_nt: TGTGCCAGCAGCTACGTAGCACAGAACACCGGGGAGCTGTTTTTT
cdr3_aa: CASSYVAQNTGELFF

j_call: TRBJ2-3
d_call: NA
v_call: TRBV5-8
clone_size: NA
cdr3_nt: TGTGCCAGCAGCTCAAGGGGAACAGATACGCAGTATTTT
cdr3_aa: CASSSRGTDTQYF

j_call: TRBJ2-3
d_call: TRBD2
v_call: TRBV6-6
clone_size: NA
cdr3_nt: TGTGCCAGCATGGCTAGCGGGGGCACAGATACGCAGTATTTT
cdr3_aa: CASMASGGTDTQYF

j_call: TRBJ1-2
d_call: NA
v_call: TRBV6-6
clone_size: NA
cdr3_nt: TGTGCCAGCAGCTCCTCGGGTGGCGGCTACACCTTC
cdr3_aa: CASSSSGGGYTF

j_call: TRBJ1-3
d_call: TRBD1
v_call: TRBV18
clone_size: NA
cdr3_nt: TGTGCCAGCTCACCTCTACCCGGGACAGCAGATACAGGGGGAAACACCATATATTTT
cdr3_aa: CASSPLPGTADTGGNTIYF

j_call: TRBJ1-5
d_call: NA
v_call: TRBV18
clone_size: NA
cdr3_nt: TGTGCCAGCTCACCACAGGGGAATCAGCCCCAGCATTTT
cdr3_aa: CASSPQGNQPQHF

j_call: TRBJ1-2
d_call: NA
v_call: TRBV7-9
clone_size: NA
cdr3_nt: TGTGCCAGCAGCTTAGCGGGGCTTGACTATGGCTACACCTTC
cdr3_aa: CASSLAGLDYGYTF

j_call: TRBJ1-5
d_call: NA
v_call: TRBV28
clone_size: NA
cdr3_nt: TGTGCCAGCAGTTTATGGGGACTGCAGCCCCAGCATTTT
cdr3_aa: CASSLWGLQPQHF

j_call: TRBJ2-3
d_call: TRBD2
v_call: TRBV2
clone_size: NA
cdr3_nt: TGTGCCAGCAGTGCCGTTGGGTCCGGACTAGCGGGGACAGATACGCAGTATTTT
cdr3_aa: CASSAVGSGLAGTDTQYF

j_call: TRBJ1-1
d_call: NA
v_call: TRBV5-1
clone_size: NA
cdr3_nt: TGCGCCAGCAGCTTGGGACAGGCGCCCGTTATGAACACTGAAGCTTTCTTT
cdr3_aa: CASSLGQAPVMNTEAFF

j_call: TRBJ1-2
d_call: NA
v_call: TRBV18
clone_size: NA
cdr3_nt: TGTGCCAGCTCACCGACCCAAAGCGGGGATGGCTACACCTTC
cdr3_aa: CASSPTQSGDGYTF

j_call: TRBJ2-3
d_call: NA
v_call: TRBV5-1
clone_size: NA
cdr3_nt: TGCGCCAGCAGCTTGGCCGAGGTAGGGGAGGCAGATACGCAGTATTTT
cdr3_aa: CASSLAEVGEADTQYF

j_call: TRBJ1-2
d_call: NA
v_call: TRBV2
clone_size: NA
cdr3_nt: TGTGCCAGCAGCCCCTGGGCTCGTGGCTACACCTTC
cdr3_aa: CASSPWARGYTF

j_call: TRBJ2-7
d_call: NA
v_call: TRBV11-2
clone_size: NA
cdr3_nt: TGTGCCAGCAGCGGCCGGGAAATTCCCTACGAGCAGTACTTC
cdr3_aa: CASSGREIPYEQYF

j_call: TRBJ2-3
d_call: NA
v_call: TRBV11-3
clone_size: NA
cdr3_nt: TGTGCCAGCAGCTTAGGGGGGACTTTCACAGATACGCAGTATTTT
cdr3_aa: CASSLGGTFTDTQYF

j_call: TRBJ2-6
d_call: NA
v_call: TRBV19
clone_size: NA
cdr3_nt: TGTGCCAGTAGTGGATTTGGGGCCGGAAAGACTGGGGCCAACGTCCTGACTTTC
cdr3_aa: CASSGFGAGKTGANVLTF

j_call: TRBJ2-3
d_call: TRBD1
v_call: TRBV24-1
clone_size: NA
cdr3_nt: TGTGCCACCAGTGATCCAGGACAGGGCACAGATACGCAGTATTTT
cdr3_aa: CATSDPGQGTDTQYF

j_call: TRBJ1-5
d_call: NA
v_call: TRBV30
clone_size: NA
cdr3_nt: TGTGCCTGGAATAAAGGGGATTATAGCAATCAGCCCCAGCATTTT
cdr3_aa: CAWNKGDYSNQPQHF

j_call: TRBJ1-5
d_call: NA
v_call: TRBV4-1
clone_size: few
cdr3_nt: TGCGCCAGCAGCCCGACGACACATTATAGCAATCAGCCCCAGCATTTT
cdr3_aa: CASSPTTHYSNQPQHF

j_call: TRBJ1-2
d_call: TRBD1
v_call: TRBV28
clone_size: NA
cdr3_nt: TGTGCCAGCAGTTTGACAGGGGGCCTCTCTGGCTACACCTTC
cdr3_aa: CASSLTGGLSGYTF

j_call: TRBJ1-2
d_call: NA
v_call: TRBV19
clone_size: NA
cdr3_nt: TGTGCCAGTAGTAGGCGGGGCGTTCAGGATGGCTACACCTTC
cdr3_aa: CASSRRGVQDGYTF

j_call: TRBJ2-3
d_call: TRBD2
v_call: TRBV3-1/TRBV3-2
clone_size: NA
cdr3_nt: TGTGCCAGCAGCCAAGATCTAGCGGAGTCCACAGATACGCAGTATTTT
cdr3_aa: CASSQDLAESTDTQYF

j_call: TRBJ2-5
d_call: NA
v_call: TRBV13
clone_size: NA
cdr3_nt: TGTGCCAGCAGGTCGACAGGACCCCAAGAGACCCAGTACTTC
cdr3_aa: CASRSTGPQETQYF

j_call: TRBJ2-1
d_call: TRBD2
v_call: TRBV18
clone_size: NA
cdr3_nt: TGTGCCAGCTCACCACTAGCGGGCTCCTACAATGAGCAGTTCTTC
cdr3_aa: CASSPLAGSYNEQFF

j_call: TRBJ1-1
d_call: NA
v_call: TRBV29-1
clone_size: NA
cdr3_nt: TGCAGCGTGGAGGGGGGGATTGCTGAAGCTTTCTTT
cdr3_aa: CSVEGGIAEAFF

j_call: TRBJ2-3
d_call: NA
v_call: TRBV6-2/TRBV6-3
clone_size: NA
cdr3_nt: TGTGCCAGCAGTGCAGGGTCTCGCACAGATACGCAGTATTTT
cdr3_aa: CASSAGSRTDTQYF

j_call: TRBJ2-1
d_call: TRBD2
v_call: TRBV7-3
clone_size: NA
cdr3_nt: TGTGCCAGCAGCTCGGGGGGGCATAACAATGAGCAGTTCTTC
cdr3_aa: CASSSGGHNNEQFF

j_call: TRBJ1-6
d_call: NA
v_call: TRBV7-2
clone_size: NA
cdr3_nt: TGTGCCAGCAGCCCCCGAGGTGGGTCCCTCCACTTT
cdr3_aa: CASSPRGGSLHF

j_call: TRBJ1-2
d_call: TRBD1
v_call: TRBV6-5
clone_size: NA
cdr3_nt: TGTGCCAGCAGACAGGGGGCACATAACTATGGCTACACCTTC
cdr3_aa: CASRQGAHNYGYTF

j_call: TRBJ2-1
d_call: TRBD2
v_call: TRBV30
clone_size: NA
cdr3_nt: TGTGCCTGGAGTCCACAACTAGCGGGAATCGCCCATGAGCAGTTCTTC
cdr3_aa: CAWSPQLAGIAHEQFF

j_call: TRBJ2-2
d_call: TRBD1
v_call: TRBV9
clone_size: NA
cdr3_nt: TGTGCCAGCAGCCATGGGGCGGCAGGGGGCGATACCGGGGAGCTGTTTTTT
cdr3_aa: CASSHGAAGGDTGELFF

j_call: TRBJ2-1
d_call: NA
v_call: TRBV7-2
clone_size: NA
cdr3_nt: TGTGCCAGCAGCTTAGCAGGGGACATCAATGAGCAGTTCTTC
cdr3_aa: CASSLAGDINEQFF

j_call: TRBJ1-2
d_call: TRBD1
v_call: TRBV5-5
clone_size: NA
cdr3_nt: TGTGCCAGCAGCAAAGGGACAGGGTGGGGCTACACCTTC
cdr3_aa: CASSKGTGWGYTF

j_call: TRBJ1-5
d_call: TRBD1
v_call: TRBV27
clone_size: NA
cdr3_nt: TGTGCCAGCAGCCCACAGGGGACTAGCAATCAGCCCCAGCATTTT
cdr3_aa: CASSPQGTSNQPQHF

j_call: TRBJ1-1
d_call: NA
v_call: TRBV10-2
clone_size: NA
cdr3_nt: TGCGCCAGCAGTGAGGGGGACATGTCGGGGGGCACTGAAGCTTTCTTT
cdr3_aa: CASSEGDMSGGTEAFF

j_call: TRBJ2-1
d_call: TRBD2
v_call: TRBV7-3
clone_size: NA
cdr3_nt: TGTGCCAGCAGCTTGAGACCACTAGCGGGGGCCCACAATGAGCAGTTCTTC
cdr3_aa: CASSLRPLAGAHNEQFF

j_call: TRBJ1-4
d_call: NA
v_call: TRBV2
clone_size: NA
cdr3_nt: TGTGCCAGCAATCTCCTAACTAATGAAAAACTGTTTTTT
cdr3_aa: CASNLLTNEKLFF

j_call: TRBJ1-4
d_call: NA
v_call: TRBV19
clone_size: NA
cdr3_nt: TGTGCCAGTAGTGCGGACCGGGAAGACGAAAAACTGTTTTTT
cdr3_aa: CASSADREDEKLFF